This T cell receptor beta chain came from a study of shared clonotypes between healthy human individuals. Study information: In total, the donors were a couple of women and a few men aged 18 to 49.

The CDR3 loop spans 15 amino acids. V lost 2 bases to trimming and J lost 6 bases; unmatched junction nucleotides: 6. The germline gives CDR1 SEHNR, CDR2 FQNEAQ (reference sequence). Using approximately 200 ng DNA, about 30,000 T cell genomes, the sorted-subset replicate PCRs were run. Assay used: immunoSEQ multiplex PCR; TCRdb lists only in-frame clones, some missing. Of around 2.5 million clones in the sample, over 85% were seen once. The sequence derives from a man aged 18 to 35 in good health. Some clones in this sample may be carry-over from other donors' samples. The material sequenced was naive CD4+ T cells from PBMCs. Indicated subset: CD45RA+ positively selected. The chain employs TRBV7-9 and TRBJ2-4; 8 bases agree with TRBD2. The CDR3: CASSLLGREGNIQYF. The CDR3 region has the DNA TGTGCCAGCAGCTTACTCGGTCGGGAGGGAAACATTCAGTACTTC.